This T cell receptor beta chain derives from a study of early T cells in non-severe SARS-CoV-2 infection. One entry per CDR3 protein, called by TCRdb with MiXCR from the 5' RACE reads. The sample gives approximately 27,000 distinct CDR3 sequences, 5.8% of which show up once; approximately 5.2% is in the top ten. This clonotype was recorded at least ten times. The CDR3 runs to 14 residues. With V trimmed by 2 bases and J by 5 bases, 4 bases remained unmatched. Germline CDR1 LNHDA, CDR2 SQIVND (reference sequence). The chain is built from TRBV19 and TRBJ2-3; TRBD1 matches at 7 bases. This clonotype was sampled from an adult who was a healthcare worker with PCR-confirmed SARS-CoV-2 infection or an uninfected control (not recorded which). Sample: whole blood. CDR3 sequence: CASSIRTGGDTQYF. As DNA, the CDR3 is TGTGCCAGTAGTATACGGACAGGTGGAGATACGCAGTATTTT. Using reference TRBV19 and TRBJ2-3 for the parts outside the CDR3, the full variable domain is DGGITQSPKYLFRKEGQNVTLSCEQNLNHDAMYWYRQDPGQGLRLIYYSQIVNDFQKGDIAEGYSVSREKKESFPLTVTSAQKNPTAFYLCASSIRTGGDTQYFGPGTRLTVL.